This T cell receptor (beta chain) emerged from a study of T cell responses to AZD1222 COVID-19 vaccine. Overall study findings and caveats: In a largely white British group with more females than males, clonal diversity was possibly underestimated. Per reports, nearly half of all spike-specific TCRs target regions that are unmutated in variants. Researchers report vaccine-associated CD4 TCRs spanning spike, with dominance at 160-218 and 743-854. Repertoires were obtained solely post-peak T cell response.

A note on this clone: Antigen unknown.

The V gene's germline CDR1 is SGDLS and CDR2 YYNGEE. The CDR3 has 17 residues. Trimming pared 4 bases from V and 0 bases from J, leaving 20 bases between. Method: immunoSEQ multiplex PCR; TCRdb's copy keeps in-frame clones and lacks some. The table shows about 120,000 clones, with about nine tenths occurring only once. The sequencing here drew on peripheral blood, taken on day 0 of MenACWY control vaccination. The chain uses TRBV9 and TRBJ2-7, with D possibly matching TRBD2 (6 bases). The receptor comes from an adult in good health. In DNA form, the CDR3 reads TGTGCCAGCAGCCCACGGAGGGGATCTCCCTTCTCCTACGAGCAGTACTTC. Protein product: CASSPRRGSPFSYEQYF.